This T cell receptor beta chain was captured in a study of T cell responses to AZD1222 COVID-19 vaccine. Trimming removed 3 bases at V and 6 bases at J, with 11 bases between. The V gene's germline CDR1 is LGHNA and CDR2 YNFKEQ. The CDR3 is 14 amino acids. Only in-frame clones appear in the TCRdb table, and some are missing; sequencing was by immunoSEQ multiplex PCR. In the table there are around 140,000 clones, roughly 90% of which are singletons. The specimen was peripheral blood, collected on day 0 of AZD1222 vaccination. The sequence was obtained from an adult in good health. V and J are TRBV4-2 and TRBJ2-2; D remains unclear. In nucleotides, the CDR3 is TGTGCCAGCAGCCAGTTAGAGGCCTCCGGGGAGCTGTTTTTT. It encodes CASSQLEASGELFF.